Listed below are T cell receptor beta chains from one sample, sequenced in a study of T cell responses to AZD1222 COVID-19 vaccine. Profiling relied on immunoSEQ multiplex PCR, and the TCRdb table lists in-frame clones only, not all of them. The sample has about 130,000 clones, about nine tenths seen once. This specimen was peripheral blood, taken on day 0 of MenACWY control vaccination. The receptors shown here come from an adult in good health. CDR3s include the opening cysteine and the closing phenylalanine or tryptophan. A D gene is named only where the DNA matches it firmly. Expanded clones are given a class, and other clones once, few, many or no size at all.

clone_size: once
d_call: -
v_call: TRBV15
j_call: TRBJ1-1
cdr3_aa: CATSSQEGLEAFF
cdr3_nt: TGTGCCACCAGCAGCCAAGAGGGGTTGGAGGCTTTCTTT

clone_size: -
d_call: -
v_call: TRBV7-9
j_call: TRBJ1-5
cdr3_aa: CASSLARGQPQHF
cdr3_nt: TGTGCCAGCAGCTTAGCGCGCGGGCAGCCCCAGCATTTT

clone_size: -
d_call: -
v_call: TRBV27
j_call: TRBJ2-7
cdr3_aa: CASSFGEVYEQYF
cdr3_nt: TGTGCCAGCAGTTTCGGGGAAGTTTACGAGCAGTACTTC

clone_size: -
d_call: TRBD2
v_call: TRBV7-9
j_call: TRBJ2-1
cdr3_aa: CASSFTSVSSYNEQFF
cdr3_nt: TGTGCCAGCAGCTTTACTAGCGTCAGCTCCTACAATGAGCAGTTCTTC

clone_size: once
d_call: -
v_call: TRBV27
j_call: TRBJ2-5
cdr3_aa: CASSSPDRSAQYF
cdr3_nt: TGTGCCAGCAGTTCCCCCGACCGATCGGCCCAGTACTTC

clone_size: -
d_call: TRBD1
v_call: TRBV2
j_call: TRBJ2-1
cdr3_aa: CASRGDSLLNEQFF
cdr3_nt: TGTGCCAGCAGGGGGGACAGTCTTTTGAATGAGCAGTTCTTC

clone_size: -
d_call: -
v_call: TRBV5-6
j_call: TRBJ2-6
cdr3_aa: CASSLISGANVLTF
cdr3_nt: TGTGCCAGCAGCTTAATCTCTGGGGCCAACGTCCTGACTTTC

clone_size: -
d_call: TRBD2
v_call: TRBV5-1
j_call: TRBJ2-2
cdr3_aa: CASSFRTSGNTGELFF
cdr3_nt: TGCGCCAGCAGCTTCCGGACTAGCGGGAACACCGGGGAGCTGTTTTTT

clone_size: -
d_call: -
v_call: TRBV28
j_call: TRBJ2-1
cdr3_aa: CAAETSSVDEQFF
cdr3_nt: TGTGCCGCGGAGACCAGCAGTGTCGATGAGCAGTTCTTC

clone_size: -
d_call: -
v_call: TRBV2
j_call: TRBJ1-1
cdr3_aa: CASRPTTLNTEAFF
cdr3_nt: TGTGCCAGCAGACCTACGACACTGAACACTGAAGCTTTCTTT

clone_size: -
d_call: -
v_call: TRBV5-1
j_call: TRBJ2-6
cdr3_aa: CASRASLSDGANVLTF
cdr3_nt: TGCGCCAGCAGAGCCAGCCTTAGCGATGGGGCCAACGTCCTGACTTTC

clone_size: -
d_call: TRBD1
v_call: TRBV2
j_call: TRBJ1-4
cdr3_aa: CASRGQGTEKLFF
cdr3_nt: TGTGCCAGCAGGGGACAGGGGACTGAAAAACTGTTTTTT

clone_size: -
d_call: -
v_call: TRBV7-2
j_call: TRBJ2-5
cdr3_aa: CASSSTRARGGETQYF
cdr3_nt: TGTGCCAGCAGCTCGACTAGAGCAAGAGGGGGAGAGACCCAGTACTTC

clone_size: -
d_call: -
v_call: TRBV10-1
j_call: TRBJ1-4
cdr3_aa: CASRGGFGEKLFF
cdr3_nt: TGCGCCAGCAGAGGGGGATTTGGTGAAAAACTGTTTTTT

clone_size: -
d_call: -
v_call: TRBV4-1
j_call: TRBJ1-3
cdr3_aa: CASSQDLRGNTIYF
cdr3_nt: TGCGCCAGCAGCCAAGATTTACGGGGAAACACCATATATTTT

clone_size: -
d_call: -
v_call: TRBV27
j_call: TRBJ1-5
cdr3_aa: CASSSGSYSNQPQHF
cdr3_nt: TGTGCCAGCAGTTCCGGGTCCTATAGCAATCAGCCCCAGCATTTT

clone_size: once
d_call: TRBD1
v_call: TRBV18
j_call: TRBJ2-5
cdr3_aa: CASSPPRQGFGETQYF
cdr3_nt: TGTGCCAGCTCACCACCGCGACAGGGGTTCGGGGAGACCCAGTACTTC

clone_size: -
d_call: -
v_call: TRBV6-5
j_call: TRBJ1-5
cdr3_aa: CASSLNRGQPQHF
cdr3_nt: TGTGCCAGCAGCTTAAACCGGGGTCAGCCCCAGCATTTT

clone_size: few
d_call: -
v_call: TRBV28
j_call: TRBJ1-2
cdr3_aa: CASSRGGGSQGYTF
cdr3_nt: TGTGCCAGCAGCCGGGGTGGGGGAAGTCAGGGCTACACCTTC

clone_size: -
d_call: TRBD2
v_call: TRBV28
j_call: TRBJ2-1
cdr3_aa: CASSYTPEAGGSYNEQFF
cdr3_nt: TGTGCCAGCAGCTACACCCCCGAGGCGGGGGGCTCCTACAATGAGCAGTTCTTC

clone_size: -
d_call: TRBD1
v_call: TRBV2
j_call: TRBJ1-5
cdr3_aa: CASSAGPDRASNQPQHF
cdr3_nt: TGTGCCAGCAGTGCGGGTCCGGACAGGGCTAGCAATCAGCCCCAGCATTTT

clone_size: -
d_call: -
v_call: TRBV12-3/TRBV12-4
j_call: TRBJ1-2
cdr3_aa: CASSYLHYGYTF
cdr3_nt: TGTGCCAGCAGTTACCTCCATTATGGCTACACCTTC

clone_size: -
d_call: -
v_call: TRBV7-2
j_call: TRBJ2-6
cdr3_aa: CASSLGGAGANVLTF
cdr3_nt: TGTGCCAGCAGCTTAGGCGGAGCTGGGGCCAACGTCCTGACTTTC

clone_size: -
d_call: -
v_call: TRBV5-1
j_call: TRBJ1-1
cdr3_aa: CASSLEGPGTEAFF
cdr3_nt: TGCGCCAGCAGCTTGGAGGGGCCCGGGACTGAGGCTTTCTTT

clone_size: -
d_call: -
v_call: TRBV5-4
j_call: TRBJ1-4
cdr3_aa: CASSLRDSLDEKLFF
cdr3_nt: TGTGCCAGCAGCCTGAGGGACTCGCTCGATGAAAAACTGTTTTTT

clone_size: -
d_call: TRBD1
v_call: TRBV28
j_call: TRBJ1-5
cdr3_aa: CASSQRQGPHQPQHF
cdr3_nt: TGTGCCAGCAGTCAAAGACAGGGGCCCCACCAGCCCCAGCATTTT

clone_size: -
d_call: -
v_call: TRBV5-1
j_call: TRBJ2-5
cdr3_aa: CASSARQETQYF
cdr3_nt: TGCGCCAGCAGCGCAAGACAAGAGACCCAGTACTTC

clone_size: -
d_call: -
v_call: TRBV27
j_call: TRBJ2-3
cdr3_aa: CASSFHGTDTQYF
cdr3_nt: TGTGCCAGCAGTTTCCACGGGACAGATACGCAGTATTTT

clone_size: -
d_call: TRBD1
v_call: TRBV19
j_call: TRBJ2-5
cdr3_aa: CASSIPNRGSQETQYF
cdr3_nt: TGTGCCAGTAGTATCCCCAACAGGGGTAGTCAAGAGACCCAGTACTTC

clone_size: -
d_call: TRBD1
v_call: TRBV24-1
j_call: TRBJ2-3
cdr3_aa: CATSDFWTGDSTDTQYF
cdr3_nt: TGTGCCACCAGTGATTTTTGGACAGGAGACAGTACAGATACGCAGTATTTT

clone_size: once
d_call: -
v_call: TRBV3-1/TRBV3-2
j_call: TRBJ1-1
cdr3_aa: CASSQVAGKTEAFF
cdr3_nt: TGTGCCAGCAGCCAAGTTGCAGGGAAGACTGAAGCTTTCTTT

clone_size: -
d_call: TRBD1
v_call: TRBV7-2
j_call: TRBJ1-5
cdr3_aa: CASSLEHRGPKAQHF
cdr3_nt: TGTGCCAGCAGCTTAGAGCATAGGGGGCCGAAGGCCCAGCATTTT

clone_size: once
d_call: -
v_call: TRBV5-8
j_call: TRBJ1-2
cdr3_aa: CASSLVLLRGYGYTF
cdr3_nt: TGTGCCAGCAGCTTGGTGCTACTTCGTGGCTATGGCTACACCTTC

clone_size: -
d_call: TRBD2
v_call: TRBV18
j_call: TRBJ2-2
cdr3_aa: CASSPLAGEAGELFF
cdr3_nt: TGTGCCAGCTCACCGTTAGCGGGAGAGGCCGGGGAGCTGTTTTTT

clone_size: -
d_call: TRBD1
v_call: TRBV27
j_call: TRBJ2-1
cdr3_aa: CASSEQGQGSEQFF
cdr3_nt: TGTGCCAGCAGCGAACAGGGACAGGGGAGTGAGCAGTTCTTC

clone_size: -
d_call: -
v_call: TRBV29-1
j_call: TRBJ2-7
cdr3_aa: CSVRWSGTYEQYF
cdr3_nt: TGCAGCGTCCGATGGTCGGGAACCTACGAGCAGTACTTC

clone_size: -
d_call: TRBD1
v_call: TRBV6-1
j_call: TRBJ1-3
cdr3_aa: CASSDGQGKYF
cdr3_nt: TGTGCCAGCAGCGACGGACAGGGAAAGTATTTT

clone_size: -
d_call: TRBD2
v_call: TRBV5-4
j_call: TRBJ2-3
cdr3_aa: CASSLTGTSGSTQYF
cdr3_nt: TGTGCCAGCAGCTTGACGGGTACTAGCGGGAGTACGCAGTATTTT

clone_size: once
d_call: -
v_call: TRBV2
j_call: TRBJ2-7
cdr3_aa: CASSSRDEQYF
cdr3_nt: TGTGCCAGCAGTTCGAGGGACGAGCAGTACTTC